Listed here are 11 T cell receptor beta chains from one sample, sequenced in a study of regulatory T cells in long-lasting Graves disease. Through Arm-PCR of CDR3 regions and iRepertoire HTBI primers, TCR beta libraries were built. MiXCR, run by TCRdb on the multiplex PCR reads, gives a single entry per CDR3 protein. Of about 440,000 distinct CDR3 sequences detected, 15% appear once; the ten largest clones hold over 15%. Noted time point: newly diagnosed GD, antithyroid drugs for less than 3 months. The TCR library was made from RNA extracted from PBMCs. Another study also made use of these data, one on T cells in Graves' hyperthyroidism and ophthalmopathy.

The starting material was peripheral blood mononuclear cells (PBMCs), obtained at new diagnosis, from a patient treated with antithyroid drugs. These TCRs come from a woman in her thirties with Graves disease.

This clonotype showed up many times. The chain combines TRBV28 with TRBJ2-4; D remains unclear. The CDR3 covers 14 residues. The V gene lost 2 bases and the J gene lost 0 bases, with 5 bases spanning the gap. CDR1 MDHEN and CDR2 SYDVKM come from the germline V gene. CDR3 residues: CASSLGLAKNIQYF. In DNA form, the CDR3 reads TGTGCCAGCAGTTTAGGGCTAGCCAAAAACATTCAGTACTTC.

A few counts support this clonotype. The chain combines TRBV6-1 with TRBJ2-1, with TRBD2 as a possible D gene (5 bases). The CDR3 loop spans 16 amino acids. V was cut by 8 bases and J by 3 bases, with 20 bases left in between. The germline V gene has CDR1 MNHNS and CDR2 SASEGT. In DNA, the CDR3 is TGTGCCAGCTCACCGACAAAAAGCGGACGCTACAATGAGCAGTTCTTC. As protein: CASSPTKSGRYNEQFF.

This clonotype came up many times. The chain recombines TRBV12-3 or TRBV12-4 with TRBJ2-1; 7 bases match TRBD2. The CDR3 has 18 residues. V shed 3 bases, J shed 5 bases, and the junction held 16 bases outside the gene matches. The CDR3 nucleotides read TGTGCCAGCAGTTTCGCCCCCCCCTCTAGCGGTGGGGACAATGAGCAGTTCTTC. It encodes CASSFAPPSSGGDNEQFF.

This clonotype was counted a few times. This chain links TRBV5-1 with TRBJ2-3, with TRBD1 identical over 10 bases. Germline CDR1 SGHRS, CDR2 YFSETQ. Trimming cost V 5 bases and J 2 bases; bases outside gene matches: 2. The CDR3 consists of 14 residues. The DNA of the CDR3 is TGCGCCAGCAGGACAGGGGGCATCACAGATACGCAGTATTTT. It yields the protein CASRTGGITDTQYF.

This clonotype was observed at least ten times. The chain combines TRBV6-5 with TRBJ1-5; no definite D call. This CDR3 is 13 amino acids long. The germline V and J ends were trimmed by 0 bases and 7 bases, with 7 bases remaining between them. Germline CDR1 reads MNHEY; CDR2 reads SVGAGI. The CDR3 nucleotides are TGTGCCAGCAGTTACTCAGCGGGCCAGCCCCAGCATTTT. Its translation is CASSYSAGQPQHF.

This clonotype has a count of ten or more. V usage is TRBV11-2 and J usage is TRBJ2-1; 7 bases fit TRBD2. This CDR3 region has 19 residues. Germline-derived CDR1 and CDR2 are SGHAT and FQNNGV. The V gene end was trimmed by 1 base and the J gene end by 2 bases; junction bases not matched to a gene: 14. DNA for the CDR3: TGTGCCAGCAGCTTAGGCAGGCTTGGCGGGAGCCCCACCTACAATGAGCAGTTCTTC. It codes for CASSLGRLGGSPTYNEQFF. The full variable domain, in which reference TRBV11-2 and TRBJ2-1 provide the parts outside the CDR3, is EAGVAQSPRYKIIEKRQSVAFWCNPISGHATLYWYQQILGQGPKLLIQFQNNGVVDDSQLPKDRFSAERLKGVDSTLKIQPAKLEDSAVYLCASSLGRLGGSPTYNEQFFGPGTRLTVL.

In this sample, this clonotype turned up many times. This chain joins TRBV12-3 or TRBV12-4 and TRBJ1-2, with D maybe TRBD1 (6 bases). The CDR3 has 14 amino acids. Trimming removed 6 bases at V and 5 bases at J, with 16 bases between. CDR3: CASSPRDKMYGYTF. The CDR3 nucleotides read TGTGCCAGCAGCCCCCGGGACAAAATGTATGGCTACACCTTC.

The rearrangement joins TRBV27 to TRBJ2-1; D gene ambiguous. Germline values: CDR1 MNHEY, CDR2 SMNVEV (reference sequence). Trimming pared 4 bases from V and 6 bases from J, leaving 16 bases between. The CDR3 length is 15 residues. In DNA form, the CDR3 reads TGTGCCAGCAGTTCCGCGACCCGCTCCCCCAATGAGCAGTTCTTC. Protein product: CASSSATRSPNEQFF.

This clonotype showed up many times. This chain links TRBV11-2 with TRBJ1-1, with D perhaps TRBD1 (6 bases). Germline V gene lookup returns CDR1 SGHAT and CDR2 FQNNGV. This CDR3 region has 15 residues. V was shortened by 5 bases and J by 4 bases, with 17 bases between the two germline ends. CDR3 loop: CASSKSGAIGTEAFF. In DNA form, the CDR3 reads TGTGCCAGCAGCAAATCAGGGGCCATAGGCACTGAAGCTTTCTTT. Full variable domain (outside the CDR3, taken from reference TRBV11-2 and TRBJ1-1): EAGVAQSPRYKIIEKRQSVAFWCNPISGHATLYWYQQILGQGPKLLIQFQNNGVVDDSQLPKDRFSAERLKGVDSTLKIQPAKLEDSAVYLCASSKSGAIGTEAFFGQGTRLTVV.

This clonotype was seen at least ten times. In DNA form, the CDR3 reads TGTGCCAGCAGTTTAACGACAGGGGGTTGGGAGACCCAGTACTTC. Protein: CASSLTTGGWETQYF. The chain uses TRBV27 and TRBJ2-5; TRBD1 aligns across 9 bases. Germline loops: CDR1 MNHEY, CDR2 SMNVEV (reference sequence). Losses at the gene ends were 2 bases for V and 5 bases for J; bases not matched to a gene: 6. The CDR3 extends over 15 amino acids.

This sequence joins TRBV19 and TRBJ1-5; 9 nucleotides line up with TRBD1. V was pared by 7 bases and J by 6 bases, with 4 bases of the junction left unmatched. There are 13 residues in the CDR3. Looked up from germline, CDR1 is LNHDA and CDR2 is SQIVND (reference sequence). This CDR3 reads CASTRDRVQPQHF. CDR3 sequence (DNA): TGTGCCAGTACTCGGGACAGGGTTCAGCCCCAGCATTTT.